This is a list of T cell receptor beta chains from one sample in a study of PD-1 blockade in classical Hodgkin lymphoma. Sequenced by immunoSEQ multiplex PCR; TCRdb stores in-frame clones only, minus some. The table includes about 4,700 clones, approximately 66% detected once. Sequenced material: peripheral blood mononuclear cells (PBMCs), taken before the second cycle of nivolumab. All receptors come from a human donor with classical Hodgkin lymphoma. Both conserved end residues are part of each CDR3. The D gene is left open where the match is weak.

D: TRBD2
J: TRBJ2-7
V: TRBV29-1
CDR3: CSVVAGDADEQYF

D: -
J: TRBJ2-7
V: TRBV4-3
CDR3: CASSQDLDSSYEQYF

D: -
J: TRBJ1-1
V: TRBV6-1
CDR3: CASSERRLNTEAFF

D: -
J: TRBJ1-5
V: TRBV7-9
CDR3: CASSKQDQPQHF

D: -
J: TRBJ2-3
V: TRBV11-2
CDR3: CASSRTDTQYF

D: TRBD1
J: TRBJ1-2
V: TRBV5-1
CDR3: CASSGGQGLTNYGYTF

D: -
J: TRBJ2-5
V: TRBV11-2
CDR3: CASSLATAGPRLQETQYF

D: -
J: TRBJ1-3
V: TRBV28
CDR3: CASRVDRPPSGNTIYF

D: -
J: TRBJ1-1
V: TRBV9
CDR3: CASSAGGLREAFF

D: -
J: TRBJ1-1
V: TRBV18
CDR3: CASSRSGQMNTEAFF

D: TRBD1
J: TRBJ1-6
V: TRBV4-1
CDR3: CASSQPGQGSYNSPLHF

D: -
J: TRBJ1-3
V: TRBV19
CDR3: CAISGTYGNTIYF

D: -
J: TRBJ1-3
V: TRBV9
CDR3: CASSSDGSSGNTIYF

D: -
J: TRBJ1-2
V: TRBV19
CDR3: CASSLPNYGYTF

D: -
J: TRBJ1-2
V: TRBV28
CDR3: CASLSSSAQHYGYTF

D: TRBD1
J: TRBJ1-6
V: TRBV7-9
CDR3: CASRQTGEGSPLHF

D: -
J: TRBJ1-5
V: TRBV19
CDR3: CASNQGRYSNQPQHF

D: -
J: TRBJ1-1
V: TRBV6-1
CDR3: CASSDAAAENTEAFF

D: -
J: TRBJ2-7
V: TRBV7-9
CDR3: CASSPDGYEQYF

D: TRBD1
J: TRBJ1-2
V: TRBV7-8
CDR3: CASSSRASGTGGQGYTF

D: -
J: TRBJ1-1
V: TRBV30
CDR3: CAWRPAESNTEAFF

D: -
J: TRBJ2-4
V: TRBV7-2
CDR3: CASSSWVAKNIQYF

D: TRBD1
J: TRBJ1-2
V: TRBV25-1
CDR3: CASQGAYGYTF

D: TRBD1
J: TRBJ1-6
V: TRBV6-1
CDR3: CATLGQGSSPLHF